The 28 T cell receptor beta chains given below trace back to one sample, sequenced in a study of cytomegalovirus exposure and HLA in healthy donors (dated by TCRdb to 2017 to 2019). Receptor libraries were prepared by the immunoSEQ multiplex PCR assay. A mixture of 60 forward primers for TCR Vbeta segments and 13 reverse primers for TCR Jbeta segments was used in the multiplex PCR. The immuneACCESS repertoire file appears here via TCRdb, limited to in-frame rearrangements. These files lack a portion of the clones; in checked studies, under half of the deficit traces to unresolved V genes, and the cause of the others is not known. The sample yields approximately 150,000 clones; roughly four fifths were counted once. The top ten constitute around 1% of the sample. Specimen: PBMCs. The receptors derive from a middle-aged woman in good health and CMV-seronegative.

The gene calls are TRBV5-1 and TRBJ2-7; TRBD2 aligns across 8 bases. V was clipped by 3 bases and J by 3 bases; unmatched bases: 5. The CDR3 has 14 residues. Germline V gene data show CDR1 as SGHRS and CDR2 as YFSETQ. The CDR3 loop reads CASSSSGSIYEQYF. CDR3 nucleotides: TGCGCCAGCAGCTCGAGCGGGAGTATCTACGAGCAGTACTTC. The full variable domain, rest sourced from reference TRBV5-1 and TRBJ2-7, is KAGVTQTPRYLIKTRGQQVTLSCSPISGHRSVSWYQQTPGQGLQFLFEYFSETQRNKGNFPGRFSGRQFSNSRSEMNVSTLELGDSALYLCASSSSGSIYEQYFGPGTRLTVT.

The chain has TRBV28 and TRBJ1-5, with a weak D call TRBD1 (6 bases). CDR1 and CDR2 from the germline V gene are MDHEN and SYDVKM. There are 14 residues in the CDR3. The V and J ends lost 11 bases and 9 bases respectively, with 23 bases between them. The CDR3 DNA is TGTGCCTCCAAATCCCAACAGGGAGTCAGGCCCCAGCATTTT. Its translation: CASKSQQGVRPQHF.

This clone was seen a few times. The gene calls are TRBV9 and TRBJ2-3; 10 bases align to TRBD2. The V gene's germline CDR1 is SGDLS and CDR2 YYNGEE. The CDR3 contains 16 residues. The J segment lost 1 base and the V segment lost 1 base, leaving 3 bases of the junction unmatched. CDR3 coding DNA: TGTGCCAGCAGCGTATCGAGCGGGGGGGGCACAGATACGCAGTATTTT. Protein: CASSVSSGGGTDTQYF.

CDR3 protein: CASSTDRENSPLHF. The DNA for the CDR3 is TGTGCCAGCAGCACAGACAGGGAAAATTCACCCCTCCACTTT. The V gene is TRBV11-3, the J gene TRBJ1-6; 7 nucleotides agree with TRBD1. V trimming: 5 bases; J trimming: 7 bases; junction bases outside the gene matches: 5. CDR3 length equals 14 residues. Per germline, CDR1 SGHNT and CDR2 YENEEA.

This clone was picked up a small number of times. The chain employs TRBV7-9 and TRBJ2-7; a possible D gene is TRBD1 (5 bases). V was shortened by 5 bases and J by 0 bases, with 14 bases between the two germline ends. Germline assignment: CDR1 SEHNR and CDR2 FQNEAQ (reference sequence). The CDR3 loop spans 15 amino acids. The CDR3: CASSPQAMRSYEQYF. Here the CDR3 DNA reads TGTGCCAGCAGCCCACAGGCGATGCGCTCCTACGAGCAGTACTTC.

The V gene is TRBV5-1, the J gene TRBJ1-4, with unresolved D. V lost 4 bases to trimming and J lost 5 bases, with 18 bases between them. This CDR3 comprises 16 residues. Germline V gives CDR1 SGHRS, CDR2 YFSETQ. The CDR3 coding sequence is TGCGCCAGCAGCCCCCTATCCTTCTCGACAAATGAAAAACTGTTTTTT. Translating gives CASSPLSFSTNEKLFF.

This chain joins TRBV7-9 and TRBJ1-1, with a tentative D call TRBD1 (6 bases). V was pared by 5 bases and J by 11 bases, with 18 bases between. The CDR3 runs 13 residues. In germline, CDR1 is SEHNR, CDR2 FQNEAQ (reference sequence). The CDR3 here is CASSPAPQGRAFF. The CDR3 region has the DNA TGTGCCAGCAGCCCCGCCCCACAGGGTAGGGCTTTCTTT.

The rearrangement joins TRBV30 to TRBJ1-2, with 7 bases identical to TRBD1. Germline values: CDR1 GTSNPN, CDR2 SVGIG (reference sequence). V was clipped by 4 bases and J by 9 bases; unmatched bases: 14. CDR3 size: 14 residues. This CDR3 reads CAWISSPNRGSYTF. In DNA, the CDR3 is TGTGCCTGGATTTCCAGCCCAAACAGGGGAAGCTACACCTTC.

The chain uses TRBV27 and TRBJ2-2; TRBD2 aligns across 14 bases. Germline assignment: CDR1 MNHEY and CDR2 SMNVEV (reference sequence). This CDR3 is built from 17 residues. V gave up 8 bases and J gave up 3 bases; unmatched junction bases: 8. The CDR3 region is CASPVGLAGDYTGELFF. The CDR3 DNA follows: TGTGCCAGCCCCGTGGGACTAGCGGGAGATTACACCGGGGAGCTGTTTTTT.

This chain connects TRBV19 to TRBJ2-7; D is perhaps TRBD1 (6 bases). V shed 5 bases and J shed 1 base, with 15 bases lying between them. Germline assignment: CDR1 LNHDA and CDR2 SQIVND (reference sequence). CDR3 length equals 15 residues. CDR3 DNA: TGTGCCAGTAGTTTCTCAGGGGTATTATCCTACGAGCAGTACTTC. Translation gives CASSFSGVLSYEQYF.

The chain links TRBV4-2 to TRBJ2-5, with D perhaps matching TRBD2 (6 bases). Between the trimmed V and J ends, which lost 5 bases and 5 bases, there was a span of 24 bases. The CDR3 contains 17 residues. The germline V gene encodes CDR1 LGHNA and CDR2 YNFKEQ. CDR3 DNA sequence: TGTGCCAGCAGCTTATACCTCGGGACTGCGGGGTGGGAGACCCAGTACTTC. It encodes CASSLYLGTAGWETQYF.

The chain employs TRBV5-1 and TRBJ2-5; D may be TRBD1 (6 bases). The V gene's germline CDR1 is SGHRS and CDR2 YFSETQ. With 0 bases removed from V and 2 bases from J, the gap between germline ends came to 11 bases. The CDR3 sequence is 15 residues long. The CDR3 DNA reads TGCGCCAGCAGCTTGGGGGACATCCTTCAAGAGACCCAGTACTTC. The encoded protein is CASSLGDILQETQYF.

The rearrangement links TRBV7-9 to TRBJ1-1; 9 nucleotides agree with TRBD1. CDR1 SEHNR and CDR2 FQNEAQ come from the germline V gene (reference sequence). Trimming at V came to 5 bases and at J to 4 bases, leaving 5 bases not matched to a gene. The CDR3 has 14 amino acids. The CDR3: CASSVDRGGTEAFF. The CDR3 DNA reads TGTGCCAGCAGCGTAGACAGGGGGGGCACTGAAGCTTTCTTT.

The chain uses TRBV5-1 and TRBJ2-5; 12 nucleotides match TRBD2. Germline CDR1 SGHRS, CDR2 YFSETQ. After removal of 3 bases from V and 4 bases from J, the junction contained 10 bases not matched to a gene. The CDR3 loop spans 17 amino acids. CDR3 loop: CASSSGLAGHRGETQYF. The CDR3 nucleotides are TGCGCCAGCAGCTCCGGACTAGCGGGACATCGGGGAGAGACCCAGTACTTC.

The chain carries TRBV28 and TRBJ2-1; D unclear. The CDR3 spans 14 residues. The V end was cut by 6 bases, the J end by 7 bases, with 16 bases between. Germline V CDR1 and CDR2: MDHEN, SYDVKM. CDR3 nucleotides: TGTGCCAGCAGCCCTATCTCCCCGTGGAATGAGCAGTTCTTC. This gives the protein CASSPISPWNEQFF.

The genes are TRBV7-2 and TRBJ2-7; TRBD2 is a possible D gene (5 bases). V was pared by 5 bases and J by 6 bases, with 14 bases between. The length of the CDR3 is 13 residues. Germline V gene lookup returns CDR1 SGHTA and CDR2 FQGNSA. This CDR3 reads CASSRRLRGEQYF. The CDR3 region has the DNA TGTGCCAGCAGCCGGAGGCTCCGTGGCGAGCAGTACTTC.

There are a few counts of this clone. The chain links TRBV20-1 to TRBJ1-1; no reliable D call. Germline V lookup: CDR1 DFQATT, CDR2 SNEGSKA (reference sequence). The CDR3 is 11 residues long. CDR3 DNA sequence: TGCAGATCCACGGGGAACACTGAAGCTTTCTTT. It is translated as CRSTGNTEAFF.

V is TRBV5-1 and J is TRBJ2-2; TRBD2 matches at 7 bases. Germline V gene lookup returns CDR1 SGHRS and CDR2 YFSETQ. The CDR3 length is 13 residues. V gave up 2 bases and J gave up 6 bases; unmatched junction bases: 1. The CDR3 loop reads CASSFREAGELFF. The CDR3 bases are TGCGCCAGCAGCTTTCGGGAGGCCGGGGAGCTGTTTTTT.

This clone was seen more than once but under ten times. This CDR3 is also generated by other DNA sequences in the sample. V is TRBV9 and J is TRBJ2-1; 11 positions match TRBD2. Trimming removed 3 bases from V and 7 bases from J; junction bases left unmatched: 9. Germline V gives CDR1 SGDLS, CDR2 YYNGEE. The CDR3 runs to 16 residues. This CDR3 is CASSAILAGGGNEQFF. The CDR3 region has the DNA TGTGCCAGCAGCGCGATCCTAGCGGGAGGAGGGAATGAGCAGTTCTTC.

Notes on this clone: Other nucleotide sequences in the sample specify the same CDR3. The chain has TRBV6-1 and TRBJ1-3, with unresolved D. Trimming shortened V by 4 bases and J by 0 bases, and 4 bases separated the two germline ends. Germline V CDR1 and CDR2: MNHNS, SASEGT. CDR3 size: 13 residues. The CDR3 DNA reads as TGTGCCAGCAGTGCATCCTCTGGAAACACCATATATTTT. As protein: CASSASSGNTIYF.

The chain links TRBV6-5 to TRBJ1-5; 9 positions match TRBD1. The ends lost 5 bases at V and 3 bases at J; junction bases unmatched: 5. The germline CDR1 and CDR2 sequences are MNHEY and SVGAGI. The CDR3 spans 15 residues. CDR3 protein: CASSPGTGYNQPQHF. The CDR3 DNA reads TGTGCCAGCAGTCCCGGGACAGGGTACAATCAGCCCCAGCATTTT.

This clone was detected a few times. CDR3 loop: CASSITSGPLGNEQFF. CDR3 in DNA: TGCGCCAGCAGCATTACTAGCGGACCCCTTGGGAATGAGCAGTTCTTC. The chain joins TRBV5-1 to TRBJ2-1; 8 bases agree with TRBD2. The germline V gene has CDR1 SGHRS and CDR2 YFSETQ. CDR3 length: 16 amino acids. Trimming at V came to 4 bases and at J to 7 bases, leaving 13 bases not matched to a gene.

J is TRBJ2-3 and V is TRBV11-2, with TRBD2 matching 10 bases. In germline, CDR1 is SGHAT, CDR2 FQNNGV. The trim removed 6 bases at V and 2 bases at J, leaving 2 bases unmatched. The CDR3 loop spans 14 amino acids. CDR3 loop: CASRLAGPTDTQYF. CDR3 sequence (DNA): TGTGCCAGCAGACTAGCGGGACCCACAGATACGCAGTATTTT.

The genes are TRBV5-6 and TRBJ1-1; TRBD1 might be the D (6 bases). Per the germline V gene, CDR1 is SGHDT and CDR2 is YYEEEE. The CDR3 totals 14 residues. The V end was cut by 0 bases, the J end by 1 base, with 7 bases between. CDR3 loop: CASSLGGQNTEAFF. The CDR3 DNA follows: TGTGCCAGCAGCTTGGGGGGGCAGAACACTGAAGCTTTCTTT.

The CDR3 nucleotides read TGCGCCAGCAGCCAAGATCTGGGGCTCCCCAACGAGCAGTTCTTC. As protein: CASSQDLGLPNEQFF. The V call is TRBV4-1, the J call TRBJ2-1, with D maybe TRBD1 (5 bases). CDR1 is MGHRA, CDR2 YSYEKL, per germline. The V end lost 0 bases, the J end lost 10 bases, and 16 bases lay between the germline ends. The CDR3 length is 15 residues.

The CDR3 DNA sequence: TGTGCCAGCAGTTTGACCCCGGACAGCCGCCTTACAGATACGCAGTATTTT. Its protein product is CASSLTPDSRLTDTQYF. The J gene is TRBJ2-3, the V gene TRBV28; TRBD1 might be the D (6 bases). The germline V and J ends were trimmed by 3 bases and 3 bases, with 19 bases remaining between them. The CDR3 spans 17 residues. CDR1 and CDR2 from the germline V gene are MDHEN and SYDVKM.

This clone was found once. This rearrangement joins TRBV30 to TRBJ1-2, with 9 bases identical to TRBD1. Germline CDR1 is GTSNPN and CDR2 is SVGIG (reference sequence). The V segment lost 4 bases and the J segment 3 bases; nucleotides outside the gene matches: 12. The CDR3 extends over 16 amino acids. CDR3 region: CAWTVRDWTGDYGYTF. The CDR3 DNA sequence: TGTGCCTGGACTGTACGTGACTGGACAGGGGACTATGGCTACACCTTC.

This clone occurred a few times. The gene calls are TRBV6-5 and TRBJ1-1; D unresolved. Trimming took 6 bases from V and 1 from J, leaving 6 bases between them. This CDR3 has 12 residues. Germline CDR1 is MNHEY and CDR2 is SVGAGI. The CDR3 protein is CASSRRNTEAFF. The CDR3 DNA is TGTGCCAGCAGCCGGAGGAACACTGAAGCTTTCTTT.